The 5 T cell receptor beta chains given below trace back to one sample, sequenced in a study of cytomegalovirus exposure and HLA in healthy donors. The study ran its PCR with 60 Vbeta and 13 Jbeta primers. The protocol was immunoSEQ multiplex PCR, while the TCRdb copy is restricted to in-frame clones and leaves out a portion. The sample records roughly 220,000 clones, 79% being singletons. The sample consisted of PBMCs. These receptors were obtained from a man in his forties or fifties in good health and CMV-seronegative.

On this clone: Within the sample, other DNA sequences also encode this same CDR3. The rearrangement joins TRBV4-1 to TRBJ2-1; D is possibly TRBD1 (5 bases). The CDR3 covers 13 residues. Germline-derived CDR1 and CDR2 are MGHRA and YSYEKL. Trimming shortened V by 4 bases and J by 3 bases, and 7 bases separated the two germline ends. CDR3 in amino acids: CASSPDSYNEQFF. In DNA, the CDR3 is TGCGCCAGCAGCCCTGACAGCTACAATGAGCAGTTCTTC.

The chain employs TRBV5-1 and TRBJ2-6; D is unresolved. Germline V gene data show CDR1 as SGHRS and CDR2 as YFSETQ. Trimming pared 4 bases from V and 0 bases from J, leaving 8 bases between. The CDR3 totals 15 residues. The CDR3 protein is CASSPTGSGANVLTF. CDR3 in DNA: TGCGCCAGCAGCCCGACTGGCTCTGGGGCCAACGTCCTGACTTTC.

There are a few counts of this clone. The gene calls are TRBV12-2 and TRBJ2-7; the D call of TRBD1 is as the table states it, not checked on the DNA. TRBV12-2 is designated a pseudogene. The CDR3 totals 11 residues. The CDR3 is CASRSVHEQYF. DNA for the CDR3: TGTGCAAGTCGCTCAGTCCACGAGCAGTACTTC.

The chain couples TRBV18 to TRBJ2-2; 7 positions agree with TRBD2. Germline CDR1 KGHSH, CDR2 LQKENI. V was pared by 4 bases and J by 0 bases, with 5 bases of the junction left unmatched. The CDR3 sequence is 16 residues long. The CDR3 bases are TGTGCCAGCTCACGGATCACTAGCGCGAACACCGGGGAGCTGTTTTTT. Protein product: CASSRITSANTGELFF. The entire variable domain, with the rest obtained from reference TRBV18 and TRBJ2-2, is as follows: NAGVMQNPRHLVRRRGQEARLRCSPMKGHSHVYWYRQLPEEGLKFMVYLQKENIIDESGMPKERFSAEFPKEGPSILRIQQVVRGDSAAYFCASSRITSANTGELFFGEGSRLTVL.

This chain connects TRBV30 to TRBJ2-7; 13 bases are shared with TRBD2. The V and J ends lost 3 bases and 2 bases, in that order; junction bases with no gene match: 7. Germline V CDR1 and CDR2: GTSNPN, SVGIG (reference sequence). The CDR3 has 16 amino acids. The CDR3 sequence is CAWRAGLAGTTYEQYF. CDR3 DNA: TGTGCCTGGAGGGCGGGACTAGCGGGAACTACCTACGAGCAGTACTTC.